This TCR beta chain was captured in a study of CD8 T cells in ankylosing spondylitis (dated by TCRdb to about 2017). For the wider study: The study profiled T cell receptor beta repertoires in healthy donors and ankylosing spondylitis patients to find disease-linked TCR variants. The full study cohort was made up of over 20 ankylosing spondylitis patients and 108 healthy donors. Peripheral blood was sampled, and synovial fluid was also collected from ankylosing spondylitis patients.

The paper as a whole reports these results and caveats: Some motif variants had previously been reported in the synovial fluid and blood of reactive arthritis patients, which suggests shared mechanisms of disease initiation. The disease-linked clones had a CD8+ phenotype and were found at relatively low frequencies in peripheral blood. Significant enrichment of the disease-linked clones was reported in matched synovial fluid samples from ankylosing spondylitis patients. Blood from ankylosing spondylitis patients appeared to be characterized by a TCR beta motif made up of under ten highly homologous amino acid variants.

Instrument on record: Illumina HiSeq 2500. TCR beta libraries were prepared by quantitative 5'-RACE with molecular barcodes. The original methods were these. To identify disease-linked TCR variants, a new computational method was used, one built on a probabilistic model of VDJ rearrangement. In-frame beta chains were kept once TCRdb had trimmed the public reads at Q25 with fastp and called clones with MiXCR. A single entry per CDR3 protein holds the most common genes and DNA from its merged rows. The V and J calls, along with clone size, are taken from TCRdb and not from the paper's own processing. The sample yields about 210,000 distinct CDR3 sequences; 7% to 8% were counted once. The ten most abundant clones make up approximately 14% of the sample. Of note for this clonotype: The antigen it recognizes is unknown. Nothing much larger sits one base from this clone, and base qualities are not available.

As encoded in the germline V gene, CDR1 is SGHTA while CDR2 is FQGNSA. The CDR3 numbers 15 residues from cysteine through phenylalanine. Of the read, only the CDR3 DNA is kept; its 45 bases are in frame from base 1. V loses 0 bases, J loses 3 bases, and the germline ends lie 12 bases apart. The specimen was blood, either unsorted or a sorted T cell fraction (not recorded which). The rearrangement joined TRBV7-2 to TRBJ2-7; a confident D gene designation cannot be given. This clonotype was sampled from a male donor with ankylosing spondylitis. The sequenced DNA: TGTGCCAGCAGCTTAGCGTCTCAGGCCGGCTACGAGCAGTACTTC. This encodes CASSLASQAGYEQYF.